This entry concerns a single T cell receptor (beta chain). Its antigen remains unknown. PCR employed 60 Vbeta and 13 Jbeta primers. The repertoire was sequenced with immunoSEQ multiplex PCR; TCRdb's copy has only in-frame clones and lacks some. Among fewer than 250,000 clones listed, about 81% were seen once. The germline CDR1 and CDR2 sequences are MDHEN and SYDVKM. The V end was cut by 3 bases, the J end by 3 bases, with 14 bases between. This CDR3 is 16 amino acids long. This entry comes from a study of cytomegalovirus exposure and HLA in healthy donors. Study-wide results and caveats: Most TCR sequences were uncommon, yet certain public TCRs appeared in many donors. Confirmation in vitro established that three CMV-associated chains were specific for CMV antigens. It was assumed in the presence/absence analyses that sequencing depth was roughly uniform across donors. The classifier reportedly diagnosed cytomegalovirus status with high specificity and sensitivity.

The sequencing sample was made of PBMCs. The origin of this receptor is a young man in good health and CMV-seronegative. This chain connects TRBV28 to TRBJ1-4, with D maybe TRBD1 (6 bases). The CDR3, as DNA: TGTGCCAGCAGTTTCCCTAGGGGGGGGGCTAATGAAAAACTGTTTTTT. Its translation is CASSFPRGGANEKLFF.